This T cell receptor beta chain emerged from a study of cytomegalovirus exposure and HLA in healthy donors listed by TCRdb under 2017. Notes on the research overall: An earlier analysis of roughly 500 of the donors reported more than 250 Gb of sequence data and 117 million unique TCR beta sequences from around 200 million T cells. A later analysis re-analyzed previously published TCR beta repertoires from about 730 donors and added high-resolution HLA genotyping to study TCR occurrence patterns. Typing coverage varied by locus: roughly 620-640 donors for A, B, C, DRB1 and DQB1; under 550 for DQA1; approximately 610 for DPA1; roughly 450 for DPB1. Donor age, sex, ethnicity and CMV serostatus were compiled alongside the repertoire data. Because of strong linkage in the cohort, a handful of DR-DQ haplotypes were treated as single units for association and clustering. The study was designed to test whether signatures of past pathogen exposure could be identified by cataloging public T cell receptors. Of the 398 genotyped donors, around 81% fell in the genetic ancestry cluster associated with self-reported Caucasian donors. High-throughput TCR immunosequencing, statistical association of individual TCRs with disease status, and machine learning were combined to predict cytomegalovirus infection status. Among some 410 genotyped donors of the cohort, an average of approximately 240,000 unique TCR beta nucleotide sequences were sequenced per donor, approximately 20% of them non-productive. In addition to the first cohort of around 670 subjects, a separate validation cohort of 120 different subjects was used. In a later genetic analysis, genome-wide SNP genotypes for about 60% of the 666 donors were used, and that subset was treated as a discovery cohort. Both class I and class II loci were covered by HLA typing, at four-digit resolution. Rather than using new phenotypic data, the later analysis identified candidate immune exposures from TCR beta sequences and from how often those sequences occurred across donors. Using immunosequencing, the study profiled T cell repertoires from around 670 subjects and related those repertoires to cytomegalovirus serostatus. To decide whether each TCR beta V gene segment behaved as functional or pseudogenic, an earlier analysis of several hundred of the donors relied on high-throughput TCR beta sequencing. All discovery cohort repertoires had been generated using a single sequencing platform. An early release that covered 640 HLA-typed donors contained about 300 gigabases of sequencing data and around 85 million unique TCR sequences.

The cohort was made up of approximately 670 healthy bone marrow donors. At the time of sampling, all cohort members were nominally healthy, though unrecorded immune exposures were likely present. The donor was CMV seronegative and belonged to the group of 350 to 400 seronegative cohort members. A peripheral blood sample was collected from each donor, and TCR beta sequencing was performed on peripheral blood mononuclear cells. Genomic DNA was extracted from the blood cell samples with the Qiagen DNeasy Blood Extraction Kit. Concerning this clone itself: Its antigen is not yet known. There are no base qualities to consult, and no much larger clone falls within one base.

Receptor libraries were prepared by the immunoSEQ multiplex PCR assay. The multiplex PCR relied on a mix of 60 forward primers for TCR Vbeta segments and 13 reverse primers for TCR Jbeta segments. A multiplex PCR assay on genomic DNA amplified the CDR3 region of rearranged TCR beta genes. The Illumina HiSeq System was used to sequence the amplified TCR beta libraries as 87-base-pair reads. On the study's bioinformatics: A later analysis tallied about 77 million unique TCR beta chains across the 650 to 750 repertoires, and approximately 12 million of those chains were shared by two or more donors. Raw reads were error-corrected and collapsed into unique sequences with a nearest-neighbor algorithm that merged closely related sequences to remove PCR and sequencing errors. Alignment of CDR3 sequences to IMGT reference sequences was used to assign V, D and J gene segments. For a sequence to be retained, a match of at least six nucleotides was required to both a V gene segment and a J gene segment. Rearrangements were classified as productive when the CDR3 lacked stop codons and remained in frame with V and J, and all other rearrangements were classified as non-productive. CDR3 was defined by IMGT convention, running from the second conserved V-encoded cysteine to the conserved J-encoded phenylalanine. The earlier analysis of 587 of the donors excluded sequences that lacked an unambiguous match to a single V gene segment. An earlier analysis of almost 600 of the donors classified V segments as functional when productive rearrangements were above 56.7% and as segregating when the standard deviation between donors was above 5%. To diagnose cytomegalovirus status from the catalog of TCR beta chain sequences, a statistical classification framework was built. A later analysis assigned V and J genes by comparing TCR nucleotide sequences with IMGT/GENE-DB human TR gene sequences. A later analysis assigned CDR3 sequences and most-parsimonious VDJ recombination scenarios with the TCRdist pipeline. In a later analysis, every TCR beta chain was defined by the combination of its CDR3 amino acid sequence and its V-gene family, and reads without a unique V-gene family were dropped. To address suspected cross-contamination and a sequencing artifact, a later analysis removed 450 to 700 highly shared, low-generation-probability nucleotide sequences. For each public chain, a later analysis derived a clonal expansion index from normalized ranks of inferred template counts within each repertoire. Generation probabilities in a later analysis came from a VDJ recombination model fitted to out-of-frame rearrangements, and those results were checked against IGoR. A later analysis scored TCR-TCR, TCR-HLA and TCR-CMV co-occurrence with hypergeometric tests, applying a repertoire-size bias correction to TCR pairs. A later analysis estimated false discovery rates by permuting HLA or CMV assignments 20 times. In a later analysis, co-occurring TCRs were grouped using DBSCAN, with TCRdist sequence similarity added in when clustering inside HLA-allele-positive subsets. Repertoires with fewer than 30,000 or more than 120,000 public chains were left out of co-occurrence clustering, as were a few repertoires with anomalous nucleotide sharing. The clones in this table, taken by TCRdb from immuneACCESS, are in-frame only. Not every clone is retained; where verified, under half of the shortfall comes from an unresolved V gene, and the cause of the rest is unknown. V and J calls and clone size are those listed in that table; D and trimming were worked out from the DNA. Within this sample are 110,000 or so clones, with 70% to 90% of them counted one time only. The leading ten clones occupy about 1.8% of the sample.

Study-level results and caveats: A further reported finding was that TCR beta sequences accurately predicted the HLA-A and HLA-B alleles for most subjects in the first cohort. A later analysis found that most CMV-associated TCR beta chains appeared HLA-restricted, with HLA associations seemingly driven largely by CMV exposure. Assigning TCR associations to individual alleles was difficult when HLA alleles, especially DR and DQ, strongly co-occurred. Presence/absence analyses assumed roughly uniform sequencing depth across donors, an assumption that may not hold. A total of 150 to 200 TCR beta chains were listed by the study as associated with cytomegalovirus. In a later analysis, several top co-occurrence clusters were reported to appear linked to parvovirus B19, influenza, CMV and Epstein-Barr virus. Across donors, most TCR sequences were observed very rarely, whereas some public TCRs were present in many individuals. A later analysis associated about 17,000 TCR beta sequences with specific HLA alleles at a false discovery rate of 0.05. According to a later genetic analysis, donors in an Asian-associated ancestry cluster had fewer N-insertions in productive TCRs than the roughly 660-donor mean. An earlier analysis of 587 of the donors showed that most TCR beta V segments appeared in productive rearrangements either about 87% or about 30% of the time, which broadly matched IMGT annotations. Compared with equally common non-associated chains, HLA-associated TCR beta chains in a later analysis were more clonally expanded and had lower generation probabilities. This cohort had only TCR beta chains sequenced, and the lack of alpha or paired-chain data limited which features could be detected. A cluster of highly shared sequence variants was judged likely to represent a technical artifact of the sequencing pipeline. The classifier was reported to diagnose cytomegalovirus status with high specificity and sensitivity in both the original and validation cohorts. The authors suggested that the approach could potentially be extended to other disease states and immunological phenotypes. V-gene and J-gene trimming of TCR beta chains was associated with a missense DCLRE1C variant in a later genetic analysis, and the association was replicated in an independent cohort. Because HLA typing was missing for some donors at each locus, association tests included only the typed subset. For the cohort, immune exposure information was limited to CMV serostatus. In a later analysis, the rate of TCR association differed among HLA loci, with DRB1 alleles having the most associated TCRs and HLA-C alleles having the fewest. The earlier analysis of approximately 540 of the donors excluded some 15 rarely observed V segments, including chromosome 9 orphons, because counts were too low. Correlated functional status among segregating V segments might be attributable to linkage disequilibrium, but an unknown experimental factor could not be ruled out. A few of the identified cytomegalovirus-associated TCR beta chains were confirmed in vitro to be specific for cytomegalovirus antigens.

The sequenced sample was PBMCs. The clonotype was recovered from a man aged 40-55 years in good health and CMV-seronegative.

The nucleotide sequence is given as TGTGCCTGGAGTTCGGGGGTCAACAATCAGCCCCAGCATTTT. This sequence encodes CAWSSGVNNQPQHF. The chain uses TRBV30 and TRBJ1-5, and perhaps TRBD1 as D gene, on 5 matching bases. The germline V gene (reference sequence) provides CDR1 GTSNPN and CDR2 SVGIG. Inclusive of the bounding cysteine and phenylalanine, the CDR3 is 14 residues long. Kept here is only the CDR3 DNA, which spans 42 bases and is read in frame from base 1. V and J lose 2 bases and 3 bases, and a span of 11 bases separates them.